A selection of T cell receptor beta chains follows, all from one sample in a study of T cell changes during pregnancy in multiple sclerosis. Sequencing was performed with immunoSEQ multiplex PCR; in TCRdb, only in-frame clones are kept and a portion is missing. The sample lists about 32,000 clones; approximately 90% were seen once. The sequences come from CD8+ T cells from peripheral blood mononuclear cells, collected in the first trimester of pregnancy. The receptors were gathered from a female donor with multiple sclerosis, enrolled in a pregnancy study. The CDR3 runs from the conserved cysteine through the conserved F or W. Fields, in order: V gene, D gene, clone size, J gene, CDR3 protein, CDR3 DNA. A D gene is named only where the DNA matches it firmly. Where a row states a size, it is once, few, many or the class of an expanded clone; other rows omit it.

v_call: TRBV6-1
d_call: TRBD2
clone_size: NA
j_call: TRBJ2-3
cdr3_aa: CASSDLLAGGPDTQYF
cdr3_nt: TGTGCCAGCAGTGATTTGCTAGCGGGAGGGCCGGATACGCAGTATTTT

v_call: TRBV28
d_call: NA
clone_size: NA
j_call: TRBJ2-7
cdr3_aa: CASSLETGSLRGEQYF
cdr3_nt: TGTGCCAGCAGTTTGGAGACAGGTTCTCTTCGCGGCGAGCAGTACTTC

v_call: TRBV27
d_call: TRBD2
clone_size: NA
j_call: TRBJ2-3
cdr3_aa: CASRPAVAGGRGTDTQYF
cdr3_nt: TGTGCCAGCAGACCCGCGGTAGCGGGAGGCCGGGGCACAGATACGCAGTATTTT

v_call: TRBV7-9
d_call: TRBD1
clone_size: NA
j_call: TRBJ1-1
cdr3_aa: CASSPRDRGRNTEAFF
cdr3_nt: TGTGCCAGCAGCCCTAGGGACAGGGGACGGAACACTGAAGCTTTCTTT

v_call: TRBV28
d_call: TRBD1
clone_size: NA
j_call: TRBJ1-1
cdr3_aa: CASYEDRGMITEAFF
cdr3_nt: TGTGCCAGCTACGAGGACAGGGGGATGATCACTGAAGCTTTCTTT

v_call: TRBV7-9
d_call: TRBD2
clone_size: once
j_call: TRBJ2-5
cdr3_aa: CASSLTSGETQYF
cdr3_nt: TGTGCCAGCAGCTTAACTAGCGGAGAGACCCAGTACTTC

v_call: TRBV9
d_call: TRBD2
clone_size: NA
j_call: TRBJ2-1
cdr3_aa: CASSPPGSGSGNEQFF
cdr3_nt: TGTGCCAGCAGCCCTCCCGGAAGCGGGAGCGGGAATGAGCAGTTCTTC

v_call: TRBV28
d_call: TRBD1
clone_size: NA
j_call: TRBJ1-1
cdr3_aa: CASKQGTEGAEAFF
cdr3_nt: TGTGCCAGCAAACAGGGGACAGAGGGGGCTGAAGCTTTCTTT

v_call: TRBV27
d_call: NA
clone_size: NA
j_call: TRBJ1-1
cdr3_aa: CASSLSTWAGVGNTEAFF
cdr3_nt: TGTGCCAGCAGTTTATCAACCTGGGCGGGAGTGGGGAACACTGAAGCTTTCTTT

v_call: TRBV12-2
d_call: NA
clone_size: NA
j_call: TRBJ2-7
cdr3_aa: CASRLMGGNGTGVSYEQYF
cdr3_nt: TGTGCAAGTCGCTTAATGGGCGGCAACGGGACAGGGGTCTCCTACGAGCAGTACTTC

v_call: TRBV7-2
d_call: NA
clone_size: NA
j_call: TRBJ2-7
cdr3_aa: CASSLRGKSSYEQYF
cdr3_nt: TGTGCCAGCAGCTTGCGGGGTAAGAGCTCCTACGAGCAGTACTTC

v_call: TRBV5-4
d_call: TRBD1
clone_size: NA
j_call: TRBJ2-1
cdr3_aa: CASRFRGSSYNEQFF
cdr3_nt: TGTGCCAGCAGGTTCAGGGGGAGCTCCTACAATGAGCAGTTCTTC

v_call: TRBV7-9
d_call: NA
clone_size: NA
j_call: TRBJ1-2
cdr3_aa: CASSLEGVKSYTF
cdr3_nt: TGTGCCAGCAGCTTAGAGGGGGTCAAAAGCTACACCTTC

v_call: TRBV6-6
d_call: NA
clone_size: NA
j_call: TRBJ1-2
cdr3_aa: CASRPLRGSDYGYTF
cdr3_nt: TGTGCCAGCAGGCCGCTCAGGGGTTCGGACTATGGCTACACCTTC

v_call: TRBV6-5
d_call: NA
clone_size: NA
j_call: TRBJ2-1
cdr3_aa: CASTDGENEQFF
cdr3_nt: TGTGCCAGCACTGACGGGGAGAATGAGCAGTTCTTC

v_call: TRBV6-1
d_call: NA
clone_size: NA
j_call: TRBJ1-1
cdr3_aa: CALGHSTNTEAFF
cdr3_nt: TGTGCCTTGGGACACAGTACGAACACTGAAGCTTTCTTT

v_call: TRBV30
d_call: NA
clone_size: NA
j_call: TRBJ2-7
cdr3_aa: CAWSLRDSYEQYF
cdr3_nt: TGTGCCTGGAGTCTCCGGGACTCCTACGAGCAGTACTTC

v_call: TRBV2
d_call: NA
clone_size: NA
j_call: TRBJ1-1
cdr3_aa: CASPERPPGRGTEAFF
cdr3_nt: TGTGCCAGCCCGGAACGGCCCCCAGGGCGGGGCACTGAAGCTTTCTTT

v_call: TRBV5-5
d_call: TRBD2
clone_size: NA
j_call: TRBJ2-1
cdr3_aa: CASSWGGEIYNEQFF
cdr3_nt: TGTGCCAGCAGCTGGGGGGGGGAAATATACAATGAGCAGTTCTTC

v_call: TRBV6-1
d_call: TRBD1
clone_size: once
j_call: TRBJ1-1
cdr3_aa: CASSGRDSVWNTEAFF
cdr3_nt: TGTGCCAGCAGTGGCCGGGACAGTGTATGGAACACTGAAGCTTTCTTT

v_call: TRBV9
d_call: NA
clone_size: NA
j_call: TRBJ2-7
cdr3_aa: CASSPRTVTYEQYF
cdr3_nt: TGTGCCAGCAGCCCACGGACAGTTACCTACGAGCAGTACTTC

v_call: TRBV7-7
d_call: NA
clone_size: NA
j_call: TRBJ1-5
cdr3_aa: CASSPEGRVPQHF
cdr3_nt: TGTGCCAGCAGCCCAGAGGGAAGGGTGCCCCAGCATTTT

v_call: TRBV27
d_call: TRBD2
clone_size: NA
j_call: TRBJ2-2
cdr3_aa: CASGVLAGGPPGELFF
cdr3_nt: TGTGCCAGCGGGGTCTTAGCGGGAGGTCCCCCCGGGGAGCTGTTTTTT

v_call: TRBV6-5
d_call: NA
clone_size: few
j_call: TRBJ2-2
cdr3_aa: CASSYSTGNTGELFF
cdr3_nt: TGTGCCAGCAGTTACTCGACAGGGAACACCGGGGAGCTGTTTTTT

v_call: TRBV6-1
d_call: TRBD2
clone_size: NA
j_call: TRBJ2-5
cdr3_aa: CASSPLAGGDETQYF
cdr3_nt: TGTGCCAGCAGTCCACTAGCGGGAGGGGATGAGACCCAGTACTTC

v_call: TRBV5-6
d_call: NA
clone_size: NA
j_call: TRBJ2-7
cdr3_aa: CASSLVGELTHEQYF
cdr3_nt: TGTGCCAGCAGCTTGGTTGGTGAGTTAACCCACGAGCAGTACTTC

v_call: TRBV10-3
d_call: TRBD2
clone_size: NA
j_call: TRBJ2-1
cdr3_aa: CAILRREGGNEQFF
cdr3_nt: TGTGCCATATTGAGGCGGGAGGGGGGCAATGAGCAGTTCTTC

v_call: TRBV7-9
d_call: NA
clone_size: NA
j_call: TRBJ2-5
cdr3_aa: CASSPTWLGGQETQYF
cdr3_nt: TGTGCCAGCAGCCCTACCTGGCTGGGCGGGCAAGAGACCCAGTACTTC

v_call: TRBV6-5
d_call: NA
clone_size: NA
j_call: TRBJ1-2
cdr3_aa: CASSYSTVNYGYTF
cdr3_nt: TGTGCCAGCAGTTATTCGACAGTTAACTATGGCTACACCTTC

v_call: TRBV28
d_call: TRBD2
clone_size: NA
j_call: TRBJ2-7
cdr3_aa: CASSLAGDSLYEQYF
cdr3_nt: TGTGCCAGCAGTTTAGCGGGAGACTCCCTCTACGAGCAGTACTTC

v_call: TRBV29-1
d_call: TRBD1
clone_size: few
j_call: TRBJ1-1
cdr3_aa: CSARDRDGTEAFF
cdr3_nt: TGCAGCGCCAGAGACAGGGATGGCACTGAAGCTTTCTTT